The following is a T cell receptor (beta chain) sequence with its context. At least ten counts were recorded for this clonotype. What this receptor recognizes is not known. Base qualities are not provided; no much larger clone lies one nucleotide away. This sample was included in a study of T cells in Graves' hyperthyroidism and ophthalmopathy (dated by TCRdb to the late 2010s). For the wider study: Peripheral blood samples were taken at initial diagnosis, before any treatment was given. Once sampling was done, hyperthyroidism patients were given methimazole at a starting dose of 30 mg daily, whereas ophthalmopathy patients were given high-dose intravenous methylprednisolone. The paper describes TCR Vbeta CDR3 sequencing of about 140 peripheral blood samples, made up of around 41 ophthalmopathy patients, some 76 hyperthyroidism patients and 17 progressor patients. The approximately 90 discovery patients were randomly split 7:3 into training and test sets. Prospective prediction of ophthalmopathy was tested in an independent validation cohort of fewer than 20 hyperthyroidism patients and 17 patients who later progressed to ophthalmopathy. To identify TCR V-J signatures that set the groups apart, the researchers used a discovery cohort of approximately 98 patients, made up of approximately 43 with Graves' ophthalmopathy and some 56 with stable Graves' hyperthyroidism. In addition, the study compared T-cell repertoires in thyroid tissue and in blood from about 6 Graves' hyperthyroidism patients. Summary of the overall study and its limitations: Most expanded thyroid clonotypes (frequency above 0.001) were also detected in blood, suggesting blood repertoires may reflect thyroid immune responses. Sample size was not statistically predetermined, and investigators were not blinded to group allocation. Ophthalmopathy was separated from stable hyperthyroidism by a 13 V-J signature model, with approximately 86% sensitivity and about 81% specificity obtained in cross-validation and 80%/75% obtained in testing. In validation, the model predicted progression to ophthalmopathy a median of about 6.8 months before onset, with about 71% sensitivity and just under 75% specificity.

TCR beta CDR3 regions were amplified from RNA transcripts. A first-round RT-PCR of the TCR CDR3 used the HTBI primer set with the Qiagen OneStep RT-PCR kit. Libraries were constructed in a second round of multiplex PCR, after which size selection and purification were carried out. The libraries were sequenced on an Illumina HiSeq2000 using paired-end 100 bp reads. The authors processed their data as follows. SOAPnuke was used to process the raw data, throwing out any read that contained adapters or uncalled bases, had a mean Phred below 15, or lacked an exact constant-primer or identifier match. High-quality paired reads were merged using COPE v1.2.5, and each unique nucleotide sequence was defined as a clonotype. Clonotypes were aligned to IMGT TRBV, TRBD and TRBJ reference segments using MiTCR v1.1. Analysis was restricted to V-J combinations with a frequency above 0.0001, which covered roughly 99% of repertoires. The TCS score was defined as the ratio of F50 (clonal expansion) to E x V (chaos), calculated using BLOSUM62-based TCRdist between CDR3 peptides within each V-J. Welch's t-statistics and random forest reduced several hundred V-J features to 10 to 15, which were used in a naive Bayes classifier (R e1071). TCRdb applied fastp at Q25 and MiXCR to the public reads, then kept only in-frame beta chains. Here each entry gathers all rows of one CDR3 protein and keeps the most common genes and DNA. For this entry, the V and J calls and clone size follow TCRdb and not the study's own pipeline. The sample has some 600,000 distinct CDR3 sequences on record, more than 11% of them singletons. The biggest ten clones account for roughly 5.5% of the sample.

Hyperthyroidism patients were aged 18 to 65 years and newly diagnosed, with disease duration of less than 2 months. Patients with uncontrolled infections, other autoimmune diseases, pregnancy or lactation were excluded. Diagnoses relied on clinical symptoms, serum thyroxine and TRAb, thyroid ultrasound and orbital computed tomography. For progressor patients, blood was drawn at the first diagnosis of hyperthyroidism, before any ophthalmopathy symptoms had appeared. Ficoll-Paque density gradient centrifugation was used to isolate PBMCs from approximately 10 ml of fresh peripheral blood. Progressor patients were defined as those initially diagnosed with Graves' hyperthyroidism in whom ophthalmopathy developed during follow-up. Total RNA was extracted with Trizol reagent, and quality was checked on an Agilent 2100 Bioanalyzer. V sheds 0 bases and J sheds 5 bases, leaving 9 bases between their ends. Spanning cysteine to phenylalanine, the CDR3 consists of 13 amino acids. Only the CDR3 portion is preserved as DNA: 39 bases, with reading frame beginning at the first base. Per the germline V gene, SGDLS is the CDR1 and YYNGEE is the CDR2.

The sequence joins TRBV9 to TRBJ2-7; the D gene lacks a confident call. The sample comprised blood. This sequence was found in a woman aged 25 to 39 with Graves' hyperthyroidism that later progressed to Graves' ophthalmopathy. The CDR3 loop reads CASSVGWSDEQYF. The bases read TGTGCCAGCAGCGTAGGGTGGTCCGACGAGCAGTACTTC. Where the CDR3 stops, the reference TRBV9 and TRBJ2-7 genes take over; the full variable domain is DSGVTQTPKHLITATGQRVTLRCSPRSGDLSVYWYQQSLDQGLQFLIQYYNGEERAKGNILERFSAQQFPDLHSELNLSSLELGDSALYFCASSVGWSDEQYFGPGTRLTVT.